This T cell receptor beta chain was captured in a study of breast tumors, draining lymph nodes, adjacent tissues. TCRdb re-analysed the multiplex PCR reads in MiXCR, keeping a single row per CDR3 protein. Among 9,000 to 15,000 distinct CDR3 sequences listed, about 36% were seen once. The CDR3 is made up of 12 amino acids. Germline values: CDR1 SQVTM, CDR2 ANQGSEA. V trimming: 7 bases; J trimming: 6 bases; junction bases outside the gene matches: 7. Sequenced sample: breast tumor tissue. The gene calls are TRBV29-1 and TRBJ2-7, with 9 nucleotides matching TRBD1. The sequence was obtained from a female donor with breast cancer. Some clones in this sample may be carry-over from other donors' samples. CDR3 bases: TGCAGCGCCCGGGACAGGGCCCGCGAGCAGTACTTC. It codes for CSARDRAREQYF.